These 7 T cell receptor beta chains were all obtained from the same sample, sequenced in a study of T-cell memory formation after mild COVID-19 (dated by TCRdb to the early 2020s). Library preparation used 5' RACE. The data were produced on an Illumina NovaSeq 6000. TCRdb redid the processing of the public reads, applying fastp at Q25 and MiXCR, and retained in-frame beta chains. Identical CDR3 protein sequences are pooled into one entry, listed with their most common genes and DNA. The sample includes around 300,000 distinct CDR3 sequences, with 12% to 15% observed a single time. The ten largest clones add up to 20% to 25% of the sample. Sample: PBMCs or a T cell subset sorted from them (not recorded which). These receptors were obtained from a man in his late teens or twenties who had mild COVID-19 (a few samples of this study predate the infection). The sample titles of this study are shuffled in the database, so cell type and time point are left out; the donor was told from shared clones.

This clonotype showed up many times. The chain couples TRBV14 to TRBJ2-3; unclear D gene. Germline lookup yields CDR1 SGHDN and CDR2 FVKESK. Trimming removed 0 bases from V and 6 bases from J, with 7 bases in between. CDR3 size: 13 residues. For the CDR3, the DNA is TGTGCCAGCAGCCAAGATCCGCACGATACGCAGTATTTT. It codes for CASSQDPHDTQYF.

The V call is TRBV9, the J call TRBJ2-7; TRBD2 agrees at 7 bases. With V trimmed by 4 bases and J by 6 bases, 13 bases remained unmatched. The CDR3 sequence is 15 residues long. CDR1 and CDR2 (germline): SGDLS, YYNGEE. This chain's CDR3 is CASSPTRLAVSEQYF. The CDR3 DNA reads TGTGCCAGCAGCCCGACCAGGCTAGCGGTGTCCGAGCAGTACTTC.

The V and J genes are TRBV30 and TRBJ1-5; no clear D. This CDR3 spans 13 amino acids. The V gene's germline CDR1 is GTSNPN and CDR2 SVGIG (reference sequence). Trimming pared 1 base from V and 5 bases from J, leaving 9 bases between. The CDR3 DNA follows: TGTGCCTGGAGTGATGGTTTACATCAGCCCCAGCATTTT. It is translated as CAWSDGLHQPQHF.

This clonotype was counted between two and nine times. The chain is built from TRBV6-6 and TRBJ1-3, with 7 nucleotides matching TRBD1. The trim removed 2 bases at V and 2 bases at J, leaving 3 bases unmatched. Germline CDR1 reads MNHNY; CDR2 reads SVGAGI (reference sequence). There are 15 residues in the CDR3. The DNA of the CDR3 is TGTGCCAGCAGTTACCGGACAGGCCCTGGAAACACCATATATTTT. Translating it yields CASSYRTGPGNTIYF.

Ten or more counts support this clonotype. The J gene is TRBJ2-7, the V gene TRBV12-3 or TRBV12-4, with TRBD1 matching 8 bases. CDR3 length equals 12 residues. J was trimmed by 6 bases and V by 6 bases; bases with no gene match: 4. CDR3 amino acids: CASSATGAEQYV. The CDR3 DNA reads as TGTGCCAGCAGCGCGACAGGGGCCGAGCAGTACGTC.

This clonotype was counted at least ten times. The V and J genes are TRBV28 and TRBJ1-1; 9 nucleotides agree with TRBD1. Germline assignment: CDR1 MDHEN and CDR2 SYDVKM. J was trimmed by 12 bases and V by 5 bases; bases with no gene match: 7. CDR3 length: 12 residues. The CDR3 is CASSGPGTGSFF. The CDR3 DNA reads TGTGCCAGCAGTGGACCCGGGACAGGGTCTTTCTTT.

CDR3 sequence: CASSSRQGSLGEQYF. The DNA of the CDR3 is TGTGCCAGCAGCAGCAGGCAGGGGAGTCTGGGCGAGCAGTACTTC. The chain joins TRBV2 to TRBJ2-7; TRBD1 is a possible D gene (6 bases). The germline V gene encodes CDR1 SNHLY and CDR2 FYNNEI. The CDR3 covers 15 residues. Deletions cut 6 bases from V and 6 bases from J, with 21 bases between. Based on the CDR3 plus reference TRBV2 and TRBJ2-7, the full variable domain is EPEVTQTPSHQVTQMGQEVILRCVPISNHLYFYWYRQILGQKVEFLVSFYNNEISEKSEIFDDQFSVERPDGSNFTLKIRSTKLEDSAMYFCASSSRQGSLGEQYFGPGTRLTVT.